This entry lists 27 T cell receptor beta chains sequenced from one sample in a study of T-cell reconstitution after alpha-beta-depleted transplantation in children. Unique molecular identifiers were incorporated into the prepared TCRbeta library. TCRdb fed the PCR reads into MiXCR, producing one record per CDR3 protein. The repertoire holds about 240,000 distinct CDR3 sequences, with around 13% as singletons. The sample consisted of PBMCs from the stem cell graft donor, taken from the stem cell graft. The receptors derive from a human donor who donated a stem cell graft to a child with acute lymphoblastic leukemia.

This clonotype was seen at least ten times. The genes are TRBV7-2 and TRBJ1-6; TRBD1 might be the D (5 bases). This CDR3 is 13 amino acids long. CDR1 and CDR2 (germline): SGHTA, FQGNSA. V was pared by 3 bases and J by 8 bases, with 8 bases between. CDR3: CASSFQGDSPLHF. CDR3 DNA: TGTGCCAGCAGCTTCCAAGGGGATTCACCCCTCCACTTT.

Many counts were recorded for this clonotype. CDR3 residues: CASAGLTRTGELFF. Written as DNA, the CDR3 is TGTGCCAGTGCGGGCCTGACGCGCACCGGGGAGCTGTTTTTT. This chain uses TRBV12-3 or TRBV12-4 with TRBJ2-2, with D maybe TRBD2 (5 bases). V dropped 9 bases and J dropped 4 bases, with 15 bases sitting between them. CDR3 length equals 14 residues.

The chain combines TRBV4-2 with TRBJ2-7, with D tentatively TRBD2 (6 bases). The CDR3 has 15 amino acids. V was shortened by 0 bases and J by 3 bases, with 12 bases between the two germline ends. Germline V gene data show CDR1 as LGHNA and CDR2 as YNFKEQ. The CDR3 sequence is CASSQDTSPDYEQYF. In DNA form, the CDR3 reads TGTGCCAGCAGCCAAGATACTAGCCCCGACTACGAGCAGTACTTC.

On this clonotype itself: One base away lies a much larger clone, so this may be a sequencing read error. The CDR3 DNA follows: TGTGCCGGCAGCACCACGGATAAGGCGTACACTGAAGCTTTCTTT. As protein: CAGSTTDKAYTEAFF. This chain joins TRBV5-5 and TRBJ1-1, with D unclear. The CDR3 is 15 amino acids. Germline CDR1 reads SGHKS; CDR2 reads YYEKEE (reference sequence).

This clonotype was picked up many times. The genes are TRBV7-9 and TRBJ2-7, with 10 bases identical to TRBD2. The V segment lost 3 bases and the J segment 5 bases; nucleotides outside the gene matches: 16. The CDR3 is 18 amino acids. Germline-derived CDR1 and CDR2 are SEHNR and FQNEAQ (reference sequence). Here the CDR3 DNA reads TGTGCCAGCAGCTTCGGGGCTAGCGGGAGTAATATGGGTCACGAGCAGTACTTC. This gives the protein CASSFGASGSNMGHEQYF.

There are many counts of this clonotype. The J gene is TRBJ2-7, the V gene TRBV27; weak D call: TRBD1 (5 bases). Trimming took off 4 bases at V and 7 bases at J, with 14 bases between the two ends. Germline CDR1 is MNHEY and CDR2 is SMNVEV (reference sequence). The CDR3 sequence is 13 residues long. This CDR3 reads CASSSRTLKEQYF. DNA for the CDR3: TGTGCCAGCAGTTCTCGGACACTAAAGGAGCAGTACTTC.

This clonotype was counted ten times or more. V usage is TRBV20-1 and J usage is TRBJ1-4; D is ambiguous. This CDR3 contains 13 residues. Per germline, CDR1 DFQATT and CDR2 SNEGSKA (reference sequence). Trimming pared 3 bases from V and 0 bases from J, leaving 5 bases between. The DNA for the CDR3 is TGCAGTGCTAGCAGGCCAACTAATGAAAAACTGTTTTTT. Translating gives CSASRPTNEKLFF.

This clonotype showed up many times. The chain links TRBV29-1 to TRBJ2-1; 10 positions agree with TRBD2. The CDR3 loop spans 15 amino acids. The germline gives CDR1 SQVTM, CDR2 ANQGSEA. Trimming took 1 base from V and 8 from J; bases not matched to a gene: 8. CDR3 loop: CSVEGASGSGYEQFF. CDR3 DNA: TGCAGCGTTGAAGGGGCTAGCGGGAGTGGCTATGAGCAGTTCTTC.

The table lists this clonotype with many counts. This chain connects TRBV12-3 or TRBV12-4 to TRBJ2-3; 9 bases match TRBD2. CDR3 length equals 17 residues. J lost 2 bases, V lost 3 bases, and 9 bases had no gene match. CDR3 bases: TGTGCCAGCAGTTTTCGGGGGACTAGCAGTAACACAGATACGCAGTATTTT. Translating gives CASSFRGTSSNTDTQYF.

The J gene is TRBJ1-2, the V gene TRBV7-9; D unresolved. Germline V CDR1 and CDR2: SEHNR, FQNEAQ (reference sequence). This CDR3 is built from 15 residues. Deletions cut 3 bases from V and 0 bases from J, with 11 bases between. CDR3 loop: CASSLGRVANYGYTF. The CDR3, as DNA: TGTGCCAGCAGCTTGGGTAGGGTAGCTAACTATGGCTACACCTTC.

This clonotype appeared many times. The rearrangement joins TRBV4-3 to TRBJ2-5; possible D gene TRBD1, 5 bases. Germline CDR1 LGHNA, CDR2 YSLEER. Trimming left V 3 bases short and J 7 bases short, with 12 bases between. CDR3 length: 13 amino acids. CDR3 in amino acids: CASSQGPSGTQYF. CDR3 coding DNA: TGCGCCAGCAGCCAGGGGCCTAGTGGGACCCAGTACTTC.

This clonotype was counted many times. V is TRBV5-1 and J is TRBJ1-1; TRBD1 might be the D (5 bases). V was cut by 3 bases and J by 8 bases, with 29 bases left in between. The CDR3 is 18 amino acids. Germline V gene sequence: CDR1 SGHRS, CDR2 YFSETQ. CDR3 loop: CASSSGGQWTLRRSEAFF. In nucleotides, the CDR3 is TGCGCCAGCAGCTCTGGGGGTCAGTGGACACTACGGAGGTCGGAAGCTTTCTTT.

This chain links TRBV6-2 or TRBV6-3 with TRBJ2-1; no reliable D call. This CDR3 contains 15 residues. Germline V gives CDR1 MNHEY, CDR2 SVGEGT. The V and J ends lost 0 bases and 2 bases respectively, with 8 bases between them. The CDR3 bases are TGTGCCAGCAGTTACTCAGGCAGTACCTACAATGAGCAGTTCTTC. This encodes CASSYSGSTYNEQFF.

This rearrangement joins TRBV18 to TRBJ1-2; D is possibly TRBD1 (5 bases). Germline assignment: CDR1 KGHSH and CDR2 LQKENI. CDR3 length equals 14 residues. The ends were cut back, 3 bases at V and 6 bases at J, with 14 bases in the middle. The CDR3: CASSPQQGGDGYTF. CDR3 coding DNA: TGTGCCAGCTCACCTCAGCAGGGAGGCGATGGCTACACCTTC.

This clonotype was recorded at least ten times. The J gene is TRBJ1-5, the V gene TRBV6-2 or TRBV6-3; D might be TRBD1 (6 bases). Germline V CDR1 and CDR2: MNHEY, SVGEGT. The V gene lost 0 bases and the J gene lost 3 bases, with 12 bases spanning the gap. The CDR3 spans 16 residues. The CDR3 DNA reads TGTGCCAGCAGTTACTCCTGGACAGTATCCAATCAGCCCCAGCATTTT. It specifies CASSYSWTVSNQPQHF.

The chain joins TRBV27 to TRBJ1-1; 10 positions match TRBD1. The germline V gene encodes CDR1 MNHEY and CDR2 SMNVEV (reference sequence). The CDR3 length is 14 residues. V lost 6 bases and J lost 4; bases outside the gene matches: 5. The CDR3 region has the DNA TGTGCCAGCAGGCTGACAGGGGGCCTCACTGAAGCTTTCTTT. Protein: CASRLTGGLTEAFF.

At least ten counts were recorded for this clonotype. The genes are TRBV20-1 and TRBJ1-2, with D perhaps matching TRBD1 (5 bases). This CDR3 region has 13 residues. Per germline, CDR1 DFQATT and CDR2 SNEGSKA (reference sequence). Here the CDR3 DNA reads TGCAGCACCCATGGGGGTGTGAACTATGGCTACACCTTC. Its translation: CSTHGGVNYGYTF.

Turning to this clonotype: A much bigger clone sits one base away, suggesting this may be a read error. CDR3 amino acids: CASQSRDTPYEHYF. CDR3 nucleotide sequence: TGTGCCAGCCAAAGCCGGGACACGCCCTACGAGCATTACTTC. The rearrangement joins TRBV27 to TRBJ2-7, with TRBD1 as a possible D gene (6 bases). Germline V lookup: CDR1 MNHEY, CDR2 SMNVEV (reference sequence). The CDR3 is 14 residues long.

The table lists this clonotype with a few counts. This chain links TRBV27 with TRBJ1-2; 9 bases match TRBD1. CDR1 and CDR2 from the germline V gene are MNHEY and SMNVEV (reference sequence). The CDR3 loop spans 14 amino acids. With V trimmed by 0 bases and J by 8 bases, 4 bases remained unmatched. The CDR3 DNA reads as TGTGCCAGCAGTTTATCCGGGACAGGGAACGGCTACACCTTC. Translating it yields CASSLSGTGNGYTF.

This clonotype was seen many times. This chain uses TRBV6-6 with TRBJ2-5; no clear D gene. The CDR3 consists of 13 residues. V lost 0 bases, J lost 5 bases, and 7 bases lay in between. CDR1 and CDR2 from the germline V gene are MNHNY and SVGAGI (reference sequence). The CDR3 is CASSYSFRETQYF. CDR3 DNA sequence: TGTGCCAGCAGTTACTCTTTTCGTGAGACCCAGTACTTC.

The V gene is TRBV20-1, the J gene TRBJ2-7; 8 positions match TRBD1. V was pared by 3 bases and J by 2 bases, with 15 bases of the junction left unmatched. This CDR3 is built from 17 residues. CDR1 DFQATT and CDR2 SNEGSKA come from the germline V gene (reference sequence). The CDR3 nucleotides read TGCAGTGCTAGCGAATTTGAGGCAGGGGGCAACCCCTACGAGCAGTACTTC. Its protein product is CSASEFEAGGNPYEQYF.

This clonotype was recorded many times. The rearrangement uses TRBV9 and TRBJ2-1; D is perhaps TRBD1 (6 bases). The germline V and J ends were trimmed by 4 bases and 4 bases, with 18 bases remaining between them. The V gene's germline CDR1 is SGDLS and CDR2 YYNGEE. The CDR3 runs to 16 residues. The DNA of the CDR3 is TGTGCCAGCAGCCCCCGACGGACAGACCATTACAATGAGCAGTTCTTC. The encoded protein is CASSPRRTDHYNEQFF.

This clonotype has ten or more counts. The V call is TRBV29-1, the J call TRBJ2-2; TRBD1 might be the D (5 bases). Germline assignment: CDR1 SQVTM and CDR2 ANQGSEA. V lost 3 bases, J lost 9 bases, and 11 bases lay in between. The CDR3 extends over 12 amino acids. DNA of the CDR3: TGCAGCGTTGAGGCGTTGGACAGGGAGCTGTTTTTT. Its protein product is CSVEALDRELFF.

This clonotype was counted ten times or more. V and J are TRBV5-5 and TRBJ1-1; perhaps TRBD1 as D (6 bases). This CDR3 is built from 15 residues. V lost 3 bases to trimming and J lost 1 base, with 13 bases between them. Germline-derived CDR1 and CDR2 are SGHKS and YYEKEE (reference sequence). CDR3 sequence reads: CASSWGGAANTEAFF. DNA of the CDR3: TGTGCCAGCAGCTGGGGGGGGGCTGCGAACACTGAAGCTTTCTTT.

This clonotype was detected ten times or more. V and J are TRBV9 and TRBJ1-2, with no clear D. CDR3 length equals 14 residues. Trimming shortened V by 4 bases and J by 7 bases, and 17 bases separated the two germline ends. Germline V lookup: CDR1 SGDLS, CDR2 YYNGEE. The CDR3 DNA sequence: TGTGCCAGCAGCTTACTGCCGAGCCTATCTGGCTACACCTTC. As protein: CASSLLPSLSGYTF.

V usage is TRBV6-2 or TRBV6-3 and J usage is TRBJ2-3; maybe TRBD2 (5 bases). Trimming removed 3 bases from V and 2 bases from J, with 33 bases in between. The CDR3 is 22 residues long. Germline V gene lookup returns CDR1 MNHEY and CDR2 SVGEGT. The DNA of the CDR3 is TGTGCCAGCAGTTATCCCCCCCGCATCAGGACGGCCGGACTGGAACACACAGATACGCAGTATTTT. It is translated as CASSYPPRIRTAGLEHTDTQYF.

This clonotype has ten or more counts. The chain links TRBV5-1 to TRBJ2-3, with 7 bases lining up with TRBD2. The germline gives CDR1 SGHRS, CDR2 YFSETQ. V lost 4 bases to trimming and J lost 3 bases; unmatched junction nucleotides: 17. The CDR3 spans 18 residues. CDR3 nucleotides: TGCGCCAGCAGCCCCGATCCCTTCAGGCGGGGGAGAACAGATACGCAGTATTTT. Encoded protein: CASSPDPFRRGRTDTQYF.